The clone carrying this T cell receptor beta chain was observed a few times. These data are taken from a study of T cells after yellow fever vaccination. Study-wide background: The SMART-Seq v4 Ultra Low Input method served to prepare the low-cell-number fractions.

The V gene end was trimmed by 4 bases and the J gene end by 7 bases; junction bases not matched to a gene: 11. Germline V lookup: CDR1 MDHEN, CDR2 SYDVKM. There are 15 residues in the CDR3. Via MiXCR, TCRdb re-called the 5' RACE reads, giving one row per CDR3 protein. The table records 510,000 or so distinct CDR3 sequences, approximately 21% of them present only once. The sample consisted of PBMCs, taken 15 days after the yellow fever booster vaccination. The chain links TRBV28 to TRBJ2-7; 9 bases fit TRBD2. This TCR came from a man aged 25-45 years who received the YFV17D yellow fever vaccine. The CDR3 here is CASSSGGAGGGEQYF. The CDR3 nucleotides are TGTGCCAGCAGTTCAGGGGGAGCGGGAGGAGGAGAGCAGTACTTC.